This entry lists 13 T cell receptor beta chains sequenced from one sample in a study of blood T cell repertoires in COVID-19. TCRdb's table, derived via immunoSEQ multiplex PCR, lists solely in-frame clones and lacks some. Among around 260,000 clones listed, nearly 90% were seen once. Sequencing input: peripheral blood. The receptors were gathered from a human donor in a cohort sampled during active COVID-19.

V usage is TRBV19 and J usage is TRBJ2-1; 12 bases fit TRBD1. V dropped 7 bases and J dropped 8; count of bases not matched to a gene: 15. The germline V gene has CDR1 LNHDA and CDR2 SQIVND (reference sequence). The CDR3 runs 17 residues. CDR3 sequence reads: CASKGTGGDGRWDEQFF. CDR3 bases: TGTGCCAGTAAGGGGACAGGGGGCGACGGGAGGTGGGATGAGCAGTTCTTC.

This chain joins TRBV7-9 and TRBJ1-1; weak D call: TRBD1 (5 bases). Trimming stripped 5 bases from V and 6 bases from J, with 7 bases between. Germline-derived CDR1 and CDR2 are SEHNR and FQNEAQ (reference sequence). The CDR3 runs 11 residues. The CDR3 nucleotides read TGTGCCAGCAGCCGGGGGGCTGAAGCTTTCTTT. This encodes CASSRGAEAFF.

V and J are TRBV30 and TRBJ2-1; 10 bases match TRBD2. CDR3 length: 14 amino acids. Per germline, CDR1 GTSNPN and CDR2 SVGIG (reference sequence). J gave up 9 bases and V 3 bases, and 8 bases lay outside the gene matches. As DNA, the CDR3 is TGTGCCTGGAGACCTAGCGGGAGTAATCCTGAGCAGTTCTTC. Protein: CAWRPSGSNPEQFF.

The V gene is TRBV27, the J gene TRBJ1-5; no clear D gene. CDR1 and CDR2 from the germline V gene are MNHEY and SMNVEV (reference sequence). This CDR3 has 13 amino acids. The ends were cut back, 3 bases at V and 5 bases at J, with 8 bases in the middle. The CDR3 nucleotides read TGTGCCAGCAGTTTTGACTTCGATCAGCCCCAGCATTTT. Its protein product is CASSFDFDQPQHF.

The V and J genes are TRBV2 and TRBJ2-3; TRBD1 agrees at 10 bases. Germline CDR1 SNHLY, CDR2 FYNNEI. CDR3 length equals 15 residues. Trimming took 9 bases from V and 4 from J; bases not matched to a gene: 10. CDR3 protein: CASGGGTGVPDTQYF. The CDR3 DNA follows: TGTGCCAGTGGGGGAGGGACAGGGGTACCAGATACGCAGTATTTT.

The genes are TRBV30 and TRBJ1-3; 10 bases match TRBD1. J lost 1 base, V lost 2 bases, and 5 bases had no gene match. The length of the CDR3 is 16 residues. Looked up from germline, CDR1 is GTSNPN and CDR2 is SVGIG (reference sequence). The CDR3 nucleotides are TGTGCCTGGAGTCAAAGGGACAGGGGATCTGGAAACACCATATATTTT. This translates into CAWSQRDRGSGNTIYF.

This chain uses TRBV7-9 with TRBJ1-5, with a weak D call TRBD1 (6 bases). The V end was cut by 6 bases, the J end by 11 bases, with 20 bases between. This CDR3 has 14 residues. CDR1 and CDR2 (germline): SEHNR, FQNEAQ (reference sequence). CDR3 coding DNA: TGTGCCAGCAGTCGTCAAGGGGGTTCAGCGGCCCAGCATTTT. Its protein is CASSRQGGSAAQHF.

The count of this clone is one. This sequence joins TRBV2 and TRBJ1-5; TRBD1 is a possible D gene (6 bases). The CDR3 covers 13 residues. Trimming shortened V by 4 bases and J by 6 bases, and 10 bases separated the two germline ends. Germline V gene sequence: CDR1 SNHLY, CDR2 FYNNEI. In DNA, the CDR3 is TGTGCCAGCAGTGGCCTACAGGGTCAGCCCCAGCATTTT. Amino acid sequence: CASSGLQGQPQHF.

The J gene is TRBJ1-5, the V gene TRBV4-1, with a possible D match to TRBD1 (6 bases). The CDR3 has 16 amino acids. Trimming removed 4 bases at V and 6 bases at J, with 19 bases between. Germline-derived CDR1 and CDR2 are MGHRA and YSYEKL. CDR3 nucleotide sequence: TGCGCCAGCAGCCCTTTCTCCGGGACATCTTTTCAGCCCCAGCATTTT. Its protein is CASSPFSGTSFQPQHF.

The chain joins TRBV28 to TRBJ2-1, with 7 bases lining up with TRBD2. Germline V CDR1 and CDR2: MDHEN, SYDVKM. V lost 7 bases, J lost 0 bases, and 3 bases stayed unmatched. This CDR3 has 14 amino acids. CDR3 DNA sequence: TGTGCCAGCATCGGCGGGAGCTCCTACAATGAGCAGTTCTTC. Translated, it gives CASIGGSSYNEQFF.

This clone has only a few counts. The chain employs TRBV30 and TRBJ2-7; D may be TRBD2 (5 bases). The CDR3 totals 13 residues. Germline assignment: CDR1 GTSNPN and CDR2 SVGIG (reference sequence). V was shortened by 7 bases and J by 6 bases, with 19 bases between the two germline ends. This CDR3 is CASSEGAISEQYF. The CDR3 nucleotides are TGTGCCTCCAGCGAGGGCGCGATCAGCGAGCAGTACTTC. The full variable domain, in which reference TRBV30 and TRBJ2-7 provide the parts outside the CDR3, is SQTIHQWPATLVQPVGSPLSLECTVEGTSNPNLYWYRQAAGRGLQLLFYSVGIGQISSEVPQNLSASRPQDRQFILSSKKLLLSDSGFYLCASSEGAISEQYFGPGTRLTVT.

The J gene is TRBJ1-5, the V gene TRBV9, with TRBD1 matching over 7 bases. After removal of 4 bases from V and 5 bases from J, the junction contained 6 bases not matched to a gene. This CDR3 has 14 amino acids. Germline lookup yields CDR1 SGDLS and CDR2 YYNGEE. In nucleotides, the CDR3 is TGTGCCAGCAGCCCCACAGGGGTAGATCAGCCCCAGCATTTT. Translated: CASSPTGVDQPQHF. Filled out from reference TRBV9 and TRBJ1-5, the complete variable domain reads DSGVTQTPKHLITATGQRVTLRCSPRSGDLSVYWYQQSLDQGLQFLIQYYNGEERAKGNILERFSAQQFPDLHSELNLSSLELGDSALYFCASSPTGVDQPQHFGDGTRLSIL.

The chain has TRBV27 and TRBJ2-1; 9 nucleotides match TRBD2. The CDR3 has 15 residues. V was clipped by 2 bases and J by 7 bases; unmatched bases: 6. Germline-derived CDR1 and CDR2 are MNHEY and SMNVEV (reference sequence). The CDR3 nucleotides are TGTGCCAGCAGTTTACGCGGGGGGGTAGGAAATGAGCAGTTCTTC. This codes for CASSLRGGVGNEQFF.